This entry concerns a single TCR beta chain. Its specificity is unknown. These data are taken from a study of blood T cells in healthy people across ages. The authors ran a second PCR of about 7 to 12 cycles using a sample-barcoded 5' primer and a J-beta primer mix. TCRdb fed the 5' RACE reads into MiXCR, producing one record per CDR3 protein. Of just under 750,000 distinct CDR3 sequences listed, over 20% are singletons. The germline V gene has CDR1 MNHEY and CDR2 SVGEGT. The CDR3 is 18 residues long. The V gene lost 2 bases and the J gene lost 5 bases, with 22 bases spanning the gap. Study-wide results and limits: Using unsorted PBMCs precluded a conclusive naive versus antigen-experienced comparison.

The chain employs TRBV6-2 or TRBV6-3 and TRBJ2-1, with D maybe TRBD2 (6 bases). Sequencing was done on a sample of blood. This clonotype was obtained from a man between 65 and 85 years old in good health. Written as DNA, the CDR3 is TGTGCCAGCAGTTACGTGATCGGGAGCTCTCCGTCTAACAATGAGCAGTTCTTC. Translated, it gives CASSYVIGSSPSNNEQFF.